This paragraph reports one T cell receptor (beta chain). Its antigen is not identified. The data originate from a study of cytotoxic CD8 clonotypes in ibrutinib-treated CLL. Study-level information: Response material was collected after a median around 12 months of treatment, range 6 to 36.

Study results and caveats: Clonality showed a rise at ibrutinib response that reversed toward baseline at progression.

The data were produced by immunoSEQ multiplex PCR, yet TCRdb's version contains in-frame clones alone and is incomplete. The profile shows about 160,000 clones, more than 65% of them singletons. Sequences were derived from PBMCs, sampled after 12 months of ibrutinib treatment. The receptor was derived from a human donor with chronic lymphocytic leukemia.

The DNA for the CDR3 is TGTGCCAGCAGCCAAGATCCAGGGGACTACGAGCAGTACTTC. Amino acid sequence: CASSQDPGDYEQYF. The genes are TRBV4-2 and TRBJ2-7, with D possibly being TRBD1 (6 bases). The germline V gene encodes CDR1 LGHNA and CDR2 YNFKEQ. The CDR3 covers 14 residues. V lost 0 bases to trimming and J lost 3 bases, with 9 bases between them.